A single sample gave rise to the 6 T cell receptor beta chains below, sequenced in a study of personalized T cell therapy for brain tumors. Peptide-stimulated T cells supplied the RNA used for beta-chain CDR3 sequencing. Using immunoSEQ multiplex PCR, the repertoire was profiled, and TCRdb retains in-frame clones only, with some absent. The profile shows roughly 2,000 clones, less than 25% of them singletons. Their specific antigens are unknown. The sample was a T cell product expanded with peptides in culture. Receptor source: a human donor with medulloblastoma.

Written as DNA, the CDR3 is TGTGCCAGCAGACCACGGTGGGGGACCAAAAACATTCAGTACTTC. Translated: CASRPRWGTKNIQYF. V is TRBV6-6 and J is TRBJ2-7; D possibly uses TRBD1 or TRBD2 (5 bases each). The DNA end is a closer match to TRBJ2-4, so the J assignment may be wrong. The CDR3 has 15 amino acids. Germline loops: CDR1 MNHNY, CDR2 SVGAGI (reference sequence).

The J gene is TRBJ1-1, the V gene TRBV6-6; D possibly corresponds to TRBD1 (6 bases). The V end lost 2 bases, the J end lost 1 base, and 11 bases lay between the germline ends. This CDR3 has 15 residues. Germline-derived CDR1 and CDR2 are MNHNY and SVGAGI (reference sequence). The CDR3 coding sequence is TGTGCCAGCAGTTACCAGGGGTCGACGAACACTGAAGCTTTCTTT. Protein sequence: CASSYQGSTNTEAFF.

By frequency in the sample, this clone is large. This chain uses TRBV18 with TRBJ2-7; D gene unclear. The germline gives CDR1 KGHSH, CDR2 LQKENI. Trimming shortened V by 2 bases and J by 5 bases, and 19 bases separated the two germline ends. This CDR3 has 16 residues. CDR3 sequence: CASSPFAPLQPHEQYF. In DNA form, the CDR3 reads TGTGCCAGCTCACCATTCGCCCCTTTACAGCCACACGAGCAGTACTTC.

This clone is medium-sized within its sample. This rearrangement joins TRBV28 to TRBJ1-5; D call uncertain. Between the trimmed V and J ends, which lost 4 bases and 4 bases, there was a span of 23 bases. Germline V lookup: CDR1 MDHEN, CDR2 SYDVKM. This CDR3 comprises 18 residues. CDR3 coding DNA: TGTGCCAGCAGTTACTACTTCGGACCGCCCCGCATAAATCAGCCCCAGCATTTT. It yields the protein CASSYYFGPPRINQPQHF.

This clone has ten or more counts. The CDR3 spells CASSEGGIEQYF. DNA of the CDR3: TGTGCCAGCAGTGAGGGGGGCATCGAGCAGTACTTC. The chain carries TRBV25-1 and TRBJ2-7; D possibly matches TRBD1 or TRBD2 (6 bases each). The CDR3 sequence is 12 residues long. Germline V gene data show CDR1 as MGHDK and CDR2 as SYGVNS. Trimming stripped 3 bases from V and 6 bases from J, with 9 bases between.

This clone is categorized as medium-sized. This sequence joins TRBV7-2 and TRBJ2-7; 9 nucleotides line up with TRBD1. The CDR3 is made up of 15 amino acids. Unmatched junction bases numbered 5, after V lost 2 bases and J lost 3 bases. CDR1 and CDR2 (germline): SGHTA, FQGNSA. The CDR3 region has the DNA TGTGCCAGCAGCTTATTGGGGACAGGGTACTACGAGCAGTACTTC. Translation: CASSLLGTGYYEQYF.